Following are 28 T cell receptor beta chains from one sample sequenced in a study of T-cell reconstitution after alpha-beta-depleted transplantation in children listed by TCRdb under 2016. The library was built by means of PCR. TCRdb shows the sequencer as Illumina HiSeq 2500. To normalize quantification of the TCRbeta repertoire, the TCR libraries were built with molecular barcoding that relied on unique molecular identifiers. TCRdb reprocessed the public reads (quality trimming at Q25 with fastp, clone calling with MiXCR) and kept in-frame beta chains. Merged by CDR3 protein, the rows form single entries marked with the most common genes and DNA. This sample comprises approximately 420,000 distinct CDR3 sequences, approximately 11% of them detected only once. Roughly 5% of the sample goes to the ten largest clones. The material was PBMCs from the stem cell graft donor, obtained from the stem cell graft. The origin of the receptors is a human donor who donated a stem cell graft to a child with acute myeloid leukemia.

This clonotype was found a few times. The chain combines TRBV6-2 or TRBV6-3 with TRBJ2-2, with no clear D. Per germline, CDR1 MNHEY and CDR2 SVGEGT. V lost 7 bases to trimming and J lost 1 base, with 19 bases between them. CDR3 length: 17 amino acids. The CDR3 DNA sequence: TGTGCCAGCACCAAATCGGGCGGAGTGGGGAACACCGGGGAGCTGTTTTTT. This encodes CASTKSGGVGNTGELFF.

V usage is TRBV18 and J usage is TRBJ2-5; 7 nucleotides match TRBD2. CDR3 length equals 14 residues. The junction had 2 bases not matched to a gene; V was cut back by 3 bases and J by 1 base. CDR1 is KGHSH, CDR2 LQKENI, per germline. The CDR3 DNA reads as TGTGCCAGCTCACCGACTAGCCTCCAAGAGACCCAGTACTTC. Protein sequence: CASSPTSLQETQYF.

This clonotype has more than one count but fewer than ten. The chain carries TRBV12-3 or TRBV12-4 and TRBJ2-1, with 10 bases identical to TRBD2. This CDR3 contains 15 residues. Trimming at V came to 5 bases and at J to 5 bases, leaving 6 bases not matched to a gene. Here the CDR3 DNA reads TGTGCCAGCAGTAACCGGACTAGCGGCAACAATGAGCAGTTCTTC. It yields the protein CASSNRTSGNNEQFF.

This clonotype was counted only a few times. The J gene is TRBJ2-1, the V gene TRBV20-1, with D possibly TRBD2 on 6 matching bases. The V end lost 0 bases, the J end lost 2 bases, and 17 bases lay between the germline ends. The CDR3 has 17 residues. Germline V gene sequence: CDR1 DFQATT, CDR2 SNEGSKA (reference sequence). CDR3 in amino acids: CSARESGSGYPYNEQFF. CDR3 nucleotides: TGCAGTGCTAGAGAGAGCGGCAGCGGGTATCCCTACAATGAGCAGTTCTTC.

There are many counts of this clonotype. The chain recombines TRBV5-1 with TRBJ2-2; 8 bases agree with TRBD2. Germline V gene sequence: CDR1 SGHRS, CDR2 YFSETQ. CDR3 size: 16 residues. V was pared by 0 bases and J by 6 bases, with 7 bases of the junction left unmatched. CDR3 DNA sequence: TGCGCCAGCAGCTTGGTAGTAGCGGGACCGGCCGGGGAGCTGTTTTTT. It specifies CASSLVVAGPAGELFF.

This clonotype was picked up a small number of times. The chain links TRBV28 to TRBJ2-7; D is perhaps TRBD1 (6 bases). The V gene lost 4 bases and the J gene lost 0 bases, with 19 bases spanning the gap. The CDR3 has 17 residues. The V gene's germline CDR1 is MDHEN and CDR2 SYDVKM. In nucleotides, the CDR3 is TGTGCCAGCAGTTCAACCTTTGGAGACAGGAGCTCCTACGAGCAGTACGTC. Protein: CASSSTFGDRSSYEQYV.

This sequence joins TRBV29-1 and TRBJ2-3; tentatively, D is TRBD1 or TRBD2 (5 bases each). The ends were cut back, 0 bases at V and 5 bases at J, with 21 bases in the middle. Per the germline V gene, CDR1 is SQVTM and CDR2 is ANQGSEA. This CDR3 has 17 amino acids. The CDR3 DNA reads as TGCAGCGTTGAAGATCTACTGTGGGGGATAATTAAAGATACGCAGTATTTT. It translates to CSVEDLLWGIIKDTQYF.

The CDR3 loop is CASTDYVGAGDTQYF. The DNA for the CDR3 is TGTGCCAGCACCGACTATGTGGGGGCGGGAGATACGCAGTATTTT. The chain has TRBV7-2 and TRBJ2-3, with D tentatively TRBD1 (6 bases). The V gene's germline CDR1 is SGHTA and CDR2 FQGNSA. V lost 7 bases to trimming and J lost 5 bases, with 19 bases between them. CDR3 size: 15 residues.

Remarks on this clonotype: Possible read error: a much larger clone is one base away. CDR3 protein: CASRFGGGAPDTQYF. The CDR3 DNA sequence: TGCGCCAGCAGGTTTGGCGGGGGAGCCCCAGATACGCAGTATTTT. V gene TRBV5-1 combines with J gene TRBJ2-3; 7 bases are a match to TRBD2. Trimming removed 5 bases from V and 4 bases from J; junction bases left unmatched: 10. This CDR3 comprises 15 residues. Germline assignment: CDR1 SGHRS and CDR2 YFSETQ.

This clonotype was seen a handful of times. CDR3 sequence: CASSLSGVMDGELFF. The CDR3 DNA reads TGTGCCAGCAGCTTGTCAGGGGTGATGGACGGGGAGCTGTTTTTT. The chain is built from TRBV7-6 and TRBJ2-2, with TRBD1 as a possible D gene (6 bases). V lost 3 bases and J 7 bases, leaving 15 bases between the germline ends. The CDR3 consists of 15 residues. The germline V gene encodes CDR1 SGHVS and CDR2 FNYEAQ.

The chain carries TRBV4-2 and TRBJ2-5; D remains unclear. Germline CDR1 and CDR2: LGHNA and YNFKEQ. Trimming removed 2 bases at V and 5 bases at J, with 3 bases between. The CDR3 runs to 11 residues. The CDR3 is CASSQTETQYF. The CDR3 DNA reads as TGTGCCAGCAGCCAAACCGAGACCCAGTACTTC.

This chain uses TRBV9 with TRBJ2-2; no clear D gene. The V gene's germline CDR1 is SGDLS and CDR2 YYNGEE. This CDR3 region has 15 residues. Trimming stripped 2 bases from V and 6 bases from J, with 14 bases between. CDR3 coding DNA: TGTGCCAGCAGCGTGGCCGCCTATCCGGCCGGGGAGCTGTTTTTT. It translates to CASSVAAYPAGELFF. Looking up the rest from reference TRBV9 and TRBJ2-2 gives the full variable domain: DSGVTQTPKHLITATGQRVTLRCSPRSGDLSVYWYQQSLDQGLQFLIQYYNGEERAKGNILERFSAQQFPDLHSELNLSSLELGDSALYFCASSVAAYPAGELFFGEGSRLTVL.

This clonotype was seen a handful of times. The CDR3 bases are TGTGCCAGCAGTTTGCCTCTGACAGGGGCCTTTCGGGAGACCCAGTACTTC. The encoded protein is CASSLPLTGAFRETQYF. J is TRBJ2-5 and V is TRBV6-5; 8 bases fit TRBD1. Germline V gives CDR1 MNHEY, CDR2 SVGAGI. This CDR3 contains 17 residues. Trimming cost V 4 bases and J 5 bases; bases outside gene matches: 15.

This clonotype was observed a handful of times. This chain links TRBV5-6 with TRBJ1-2; D uncertain. The germline gives CDR1 SGHDT, CDR2 YYEEEE. Trimming left V 3 bases short and J 2 bases short, with 17 bases between. The CDR3 totals 16 residues. Here the CDR3 reads CASSSPPGLYNYGYTF. The CDR3 bases are TGTGCCAGCAGCTCGCCCCCTGGTCTCTACAACTATGGCTACACCTTC.

The chain carries TRBV5-5 and TRBJ2-4; 10 bases agree with TRBD1. Germline CDR1 SGHKS, CDR2 YYEKEE (reference sequence). The junction had 10 bases not matched to a gene; V was cut back by 6 bases and J by 7 bases. This CDR3 contains 15 residues. This CDR3 is CASTTDGQGDNIQYF. Here the CDR3 DNA reads TGTGCCAGCACCACGGATGGACAGGGGGACAACATTCAGTACTTC.

This clonotype showed up many times. J is TRBJ1-1 and V is TRBV10-2; 9 bases map to TRBD1. After removal of 8 bases from V and 3 bases from J, the junction contained 4 bases not matched to a gene. CDR3 length: 13 residues. Per the germline V gene, CDR1 is WSHSY and CDR2 is SAAADI. Here the CDR3 DNA reads TGCGCCAGCGAGGGACAGGGAGACACTGAAGCTTTCTTT. As protein: CASEGQGDTEAFF.

The chain combines TRBV15 with TRBJ2-1; TRBD2 matches 7 bases. With V trimmed by 3 bases and J by 5 bases, 1 base remained unmatched. Germline V gene lookup returns CDR1 LNHNV and CDR2 YYDKDF (reference sequence). The CDR3 covers 13 residues. CDR3 bases: TGTGCCACCAGCAGGGGGAGGGACAATGAGCAGTTCTTC. Translation: CATSRGRDNEQFF.

This clonotype was counted a few times. The rearrangement links TRBV20-1 to TRBJ2-7; 8 bases are a match to TRBD1. CDR1 is DFQATT, CDR2 SNEGSKA, per germline (reference sequence). CDR3 length: 13 amino acids. V trimming: 3 bases; J trimming: 4 bases; junction bases outside the gene matches: 5. The CDR3 bases are TGCAGTGCTAGGGACAGGGTGGATTACGAGCAGTACTTC. Translating gives CSARDRVDYEQYF.

This clonotype appeared a few times. The gene calls are TRBV5-4 and TRBJ2-2; 9 bases line up with TRBD2. Germline CDR1 reads SGHNT; CDR2 reads YYREEE (reference sequence). The CDR3 extends over 16 amino acids. The trim removed 4 bases at V and 10 bases at J, leaving 14 bases unmatched. CDR3 DNA: TGTGCCAGCAGCCCCGGGGGGCTAGCGGGGCCGGCGGAGCTGTTTTTT. Translating it yields CASSPGGLAGPAELFF. The full variable domain, rest sourced from reference TRBV5-4 and TRBJ2-2, is ETGVTQSPTHLIKTRGQQVTLRCSSQSGHNTVSWYQQALGQGPQFIFQYYREEENGRGNFPPRFSGLQFPNYSSELNVNALELDDSALYLCASSPGGLAGPAELFFGEGSRLTVL.

This clonotype was recorded a few times. In DNA, the CDR3 is TGCAGTGCTAGAGATCGAGGCAGTTCGACCTACGAGCAGTACGTC. Its protein is CSARDRGSSTYEQYV. V and J are TRBV20-1 and TRBJ2-7; D gene ambiguous. The length of the CDR3 is 15 residues. Trimming shortened V by 0 bases and J by 2 bases, and 14 bases separated the two germline ends. CDR1 is DFQATT, CDR2 SNEGSKA, per germline (reference sequence).

This clonotype was detected a few times. This chain uses TRBV29-1 with TRBJ2-3; 10 bases agree with TRBD2. J was trimmed by 2 bases and V by 6 bases; bases with no gene match: 32. Germline V gene sequence: CDR1 SQVTM, CDR2 ANQGSEA. This CDR3 region has 23 residues. The CDR3 nucleotides are TGCAGCGTCGACCTCCGGGACACGATCCTGATACGGACTAGCGGAGCCCCCACAGATACGCAGTATTTT. Protein sequence: CSVDLRDTILIRTSGAPTDTQYF.

V gene TRBV18 combines with J gene TRBJ2-7; TRBD1 aligns across 12 bases. Germline V CDR1 and CDR2: KGHSH, LQKENI. V shed 3 bases, J shed 5 bases, and the junction held 11 bases outside the gene matches. The length of the CDR3 is 17 residues. This chain's CDR3 is CASSPVVGTGGFDEQYF. Written as DNA, the CDR3 is TGTGCCAGCTCACCTGTAGTGGGGACAGGGGGCTTTGACGAGCAGTACTTC.

This clonotype has at least ten counts. The rearrangement links TRBV20-1 to TRBJ1-4; D might be TRBD1 (6 bases). The length of the CDR3 is 14 residues. The germline CDR1 and CDR2 sequences are DFQATT and SNEGSKA (reference sequence). V was cut by 0 bases and J by 7 bases, with 12 bases left in between. The CDR3 region is CSARDQGQSEKLFF. In DNA form, the CDR3 reads TGCAGTGCTAGAGATCAGGGGCAGAGTGAAAAACTGTTTTTT.

The rearrangement joins TRBV5-1 to TRBJ1-1, with 7 nucleotides matching TRBD1. CDR1 is SGHRS and CDR2 is YFSETQ in the germline V gene. With 0 bases clipped from V and 0 bases from J, the junction kept 8 bases outside the gene matches. The CDR3 sequence is 17 residues long. The CDR3 spells CASSLGQGGRVNTEAFF. DNA of the CDR3: TGCGCCAGCAGCTTGGGTCAGGGGGGGCGAGTGAACACTGAAGCTTTCTTT.

This clonotype occurred a few times. The rearrangement links TRBV5-1 to TRBJ2-2; 9 positions match TRBD1. This CDR3 has 18 residues. CDR1 SGHRS and CDR2 YFSETQ come from the germline V gene. With 4 bases clipped from V and 0 bases from J, the junction kept 10 bases outside the gene matches. DNA of the CDR3: TGCGCCAGCAGCACGACAGGGGGGACAACGGCGAACACCGGGGAGCTGTTTTTT. Residues: CASSTTGGTTANTGELFF. Using reference TRBV5-1 and TRBJ2-2 for the parts outside the CDR3, the full variable domain is KAGVTQTPRYLIKTRGQQVTLSCSPISGHRSVSWYQQTPGQGLQFLFEYFSETQRNKGNFPGRFSGRQFSNSRSEMNVSTLELGDSALYLCASSTTGGTTANTGELFFGEGSRLTVL.

The chain is built from TRBV12-3 or TRBV12-4 and TRBJ1-5; 9 nucleotides agree with TRBD1. The CDR3 has 17 residues. V was clipped by 1 base and J by 7 bases; unmatched bases: 11. DNA for the CDR3: TGTGCCAGCAGTTTAGTATCTGGGACAGGGTCGCGGCAGCCCCAGCATTTT. This translates into CASSLVSGTGSRQPQHF.

This clonotype was counted a few times. The chain combines TRBV6-5 with TRBJ1-2, with a tentative D call TRBD1 (5 bases). Germline V lookup: CDR1 MNHEY, CDR2 SVGAGI. The CDR3 totals 17 residues. Trimming left V 0 bases short and J 2 bases short, with 16 bases between. The CDR3 sequence: CASSYSGRRNNNYGYTF. CDR3 sequence (DNA): TGTGCCAGCAGTTACTCGGGGCGGCGAAACAACAACTATGGCTACACCTTC.

This clonotype has only a few counts. V gene TRBV20-1 combines with J gene TRBJ2-5; 7 bases align to TRBD2. The CDR3 length is 13 residues. V lost 6 bases, J lost 3 bases, and 7 bases stayed unmatched. Germline-derived CDR1 and CDR2 are DFQATT and SNEGSKA (reference sequence). For the CDR3, the DNA is TGCAGTGCATCCGGGACTAAAAAAGAGACCCAGTACTTC. Protein product: CSASGTKKETQYF.